These 29 T cell receptor beta chains originate from one sample sequenced in a study of cytomegalovirus exposure and HLA in healthy donors. PCR was performed using 60 Vbeta and 13 Jbeta primers. Generated by immunoSEQ multiplex PCR, the TCRdb table keeps only in-frame clones and is missing some. The sample contains roughly 120,000 clones, roughly 82% of which appear only once. What was sequenced was PBMCs. Receptors were obtained from a woman aged 55-75 years in good health and CMV-seropositive.

This chain uses TRBV14 with TRBJ2-7; 12 nucleotides align to TRBD2. V trimming: 1 base; J trimming: 3 bases; junction bases outside the gene matches: 1. The germline CDR1 and CDR2 sequences are SGHDN and FVKESK. The CDR3 is made up of 15 amino acids. Written as DNA, the CDR3 is TGTGCCAGCAGCCAAGGACTAGCGGGAGTCTACGAGCAGTACTTC. Its protein product is CASSQGLAGVYEQYF.

This chain connects TRBV7-3 to TRBJ1-6, with 8 bases lining up with TRBD1. V shed 5 bases, J shed 6 bases, and the junction held 6 bases outside the gene matches. Germline V gene lookup returns CDR1 SGHTA and CDR2 FQGTGA. This CDR3 contains 15 residues. The CDR3 bases are TGTGCCAGCAGCCGGACAGGGTTGGGTAATTCACCCCTCCACTTT. Translated: CASSRTGLGNSPLHF. The full variable domain, its missing parts supplied by reference TRBV7-3 and TRBJ1-6, is GAGVSQTPSNKVTEKGKYVELRCDPISGHTALYWYRQSLGQGPEFLIYFQGTGAADDSGLPNDRFFAVRPEGSVSTLKIQRTERGDSAVYLCASSRTGLGNSPLHFGNGTRLTVT.

The V call is TRBV14, the J call TRBJ2-7; D possibly corresponds to TRBD2 (6 bases). V shed 8 bases and J shed 7 bases, with 21 bases lying between them. The CDR3 runs 14 residues. Germline values: CDR1 SGHDN, CDR2 FVKESK. The CDR3 reads CASGRGRGTNEQYF. The DNA of the CDR3 is TGTGCCAGCGGCCGAGGCCGGGGGACCAATGAGCAGTACTTC.

The chain joins TRBV7-6 to TRBJ2-7, with D perhaps matching TRBD2 (7 bases). The V end lost 3 bases, the J end lost 6 bases, and 12 bases lay between the germline ends. CDR3 size: 13 residues. Germline CDR1 reads SGHVS; CDR2 reads FNYEAQ. CDR3: CASSFIGGGEQYF. CDR3 sequence (DNA): TGTGCCAGCAGCTTTATAGGGGGGGGCGAGCAGTACTTC.

This clone was seen just once. The chain has TRBV6-1 and TRBJ1-1; 8 positions match TRBD1. Germline loops: CDR1 MNHNS, CDR2 SASEGT. The CDR3 has 15 amino acids. After removal of 4 bases from V and 4 bases from J, the junction contained 8 bases not matched to a gene. The CDR3 nucleotides are TGTGCCAGCAGTGTAAATGGACAGGGAGGCACTGAAGCTTTCTTT. This sequence encodes CASSVNGQGGTEAFF.

This sequence joins TRBV5-1 and TRBJ2-3; 8 bases are a match to TRBD2. Germline-derived CDR1 and CDR2 are SGHRS and YFSETQ. The CDR3 consists of 19 residues. Trimming removed 4 bases from V and 0 bases from J; junction bases left unmatched: 16. The CDR3 reads CASSPAPGLETTSTDTQYF. The CDR3, as DNA: TGCGCCAGCAGCCCCGCCCCGGGACTAGAGACAACTAGCACAGATACGCAGTATTTT.

This chain links TRBV19 with TRBJ2-3; 9 nucleotides line up with TRBD2. The length of the CDR3 is 15 residues. V lost 6 bases to trimming and J lost 9 bases; unmatched junction nucleotides: 13. The germline V gene has CDR1 LNHDA and CDR2 SQIVND (reference sequence). In DNA form, the CDR3 reads TGTGCCAGTAGCGGAGCTGTGATAGCGGGAGACACGCAGTATTTT. As protein: CASSGAVIAGDTQYF.

The chain recombines TRBV29-1 with TRBJ1-2, with TRBD1 as a possible D gene (5 bases). V lost 3 bases, J lost 4 bases, and 9 bases lay in between. This CDR3 is 12 amino acids long. Germline V gives CDR1 SQVTM, CDR2 ANQGSEA. CDR3 sequence (DNA): TGCAGCGTTGAGACAGTCGGCTATGGCTACACCTTC. Amino acids: CSVETVGYGYTF.

J is TRBJ2-2 and V is TRBV7-2; 9 nucleotides line up with TRBD1. The trim removed 8 bases at V and 1 base at J, leaving 2 bases unmatched. This CDR3 is 14 amino acids long. Per the germline V gene, CDR1 is SGHTA and CDR2 is FQGNSA. In nucleotides, the CDR3 is TGTGCCAGCCGGGGACAGGGGAACACCGGGGAGCTGTTTTTT. Translated, it gives CASRGQGNTGELFF.

J is TRBJ2-5 and V is TRBV5-1, with TRBD1 matching over 7 bases. The J call may be mistaken, given a closer DNA end match to TRBJ2-7. The CDR3 totals 14 residues. CDR1 and CDR2 (germline): SGHRS, YFSETQ. The CDR3 loop is CASSLGTETYEQYF. CDR3 sequence (DNA): TGCGCCAGCAGCTTAGGGACAGAAACCTACGAGCAGTACTTC.

The table lists this clone with a few counts. This chain connects TRBV6-1 to TRBJ2-1, with TRBD2 matching 11 bases. CDR3 length equals 16 residues. Germline V gives CDR1 MNHNS, CDR2 SASEGT. The V and J ends lost 3 bases and 1 base, in that order; junction bases with no gene match: 2. CDR3 DNA sequence: TGTGCCAGCAGTGATTCTAGCGGGGGGTCCTACAATGAGCAGTTCTTC. It is translated as CASSDSSGGSYNEQFF.

This clone was counted a few times. The V and J genes are TRBV5-1 and TRBJ2-1; D remains ambiguous. Germline V gene data show CDR1 as SGHRS and CDR2 as YFSETQ. The CDR3 runs 15 residues. The germline V and J ends were trimmed by 0 bases and 5 bases, with 12 bases remaining between them. The CDR3 DNA reads TGCGCCAGCAGCTTGGGTTCGATAGACAACAATGAGCAGTTCTTC. Protein sequence: CASSLGSIDNNEQFF.

This clone has a single count. This chain uses TRBV15 with TRBJ2-7; D gene uncertain. This CDR3 region has 12 residues. Germline CDR1 and CDR2: LNHNV and YYDKDF (reference sequence). Trimming pared 1 base from V and 5 bases from J, leaving 6 bases between. CDR3: CATSRVGHEQYF. As DNA, the CDR3 is TGTGCCACCAGCAGAGTTGGCCACGAGCAGTACTTC.

This clone was seen a single time. The chain recombines TRBV5-6 with TRBJ1-2; a weak D match, TRBD1 (5 bases). V was pared by 0 bases and J by 8 bases, with 11 bases between. Looked up from germline, CDR1 is SGHDT and CDR2 is YYEEEE. The CDR3 totals 13 residues. The CDR3 reads CASSLVGAGGYTF. CDR3 nucleotide sequence: TGTGCCAGCAGCTTGGTCGGGGCGGGAGGCTACACCTTC.

The chain's CDR3 is CASSSEPPHRSNTEAFF. In DNA form, the CDR3 reads TGTGCCAGCAGCTCTGAACCCCCTCACAGGTCGAACACTGAAGCTTTCTTT. V and J are TRBV5-6 and TRBJ1-1, with D maybe TRBD1 (5 bases). The CDR3 totals 17 residues. Germline V gives CDR1 SGHDT, CDR2 YYEEEE. V gave up 3 bases and J gave up 1 base, with 19 bases separating them.

This sequence joins TRBV7-9 and TRBJ1-1; no reliable D call. CDR3 length: 14 amino acids. V shed 4 bases and J shed 4 bases, with 13 bases lying between them. The germline V gene has CDR1 SEHNR and CDR2 FQNEAQ (reference sequence). The CDR3 sequence is CASSYRRVGTEAFF. CDR3 coding DNA: TGTGCCAGCAGCTATAGGAGGGTCGGCACTGAAGCTTTCTTT.

V gene TRBV5-8 combines with J gene TRBJ1-1; D is possibly TRBD1 (5 bases). CDR1 is SGHTS, CDR2 YDEGEE, per germline. This CDR3 spans 14 amino acids. Trimming stripped 6 bases from V and 4 bases from J, with 16 bases between. CDR3 sequence: CASTRSGGVTEAFF. The CDR3 region has the DNA TGTGCCAGCACCCGTAGCGGGGGTGTCACTGAAGCTTTCTTT.

The chain joins TRBV7-2 to TRBJ2-7; possibly TRBD1 for D (5 bases). This CDR3 comprises 14 residues. CDR1 and CDR2 from the germline V gene are SGHTA and FQGNSA. With 3 bases removed from V and 3 bases from J, the gap between germline ends came to 12 bases. In DNA form, the CDR3 reads TGTGCCAGCAGCTTCGCAGGGTGGAGCTACGAGCAGTACTTC. Translating it yields CASSFAGWSYEQYF.

This clone was detected a few times. The chain is built from TRBV10-3 and TRBJ2-3; 8 nucleotides line up with TRBD1. There are 16 residues in the CDR3. V trimming: 6 bases; J trimming: 2 bases; junction bases outside the gene matches: 10. Germline V gives CDR1 ENHRY, CDR2 SYGVKD. Written as DNA, the CDR3 is TGTGCCATCAGCGAACATTCAGGGGGCATCACAGATACGCAGTATTTT. Translating gives CAISEHSGGITDTQYF.

This chain connects TRBV18 to TRBJ2-3, with a tentative D call TRBD1 (5 bases). V lost 4 bases and J 3 bases, leaving 17 bases between the germline ends. Germline loops: CDR1 KGHSH, CDR2 LQKENI. This CDR3 has 16 amino acids. Here the CDR3 DNA reads TGTGCCAGCTCACATCTTAGGGATTCAGGGACAGATACGCAGTATTTT. Residues: CASSHLRDSGTDTQYF.

V usage is TRBV9 and J usage is TRBJ1-3; D is uncertain. From germline, CDR1 is SGDLS and CDR2 YYNGEE. The CDR3 runs to 13 residues. V lost 4 bases and J 7 bases, leaving 12 bases between the germline ends. This chain's CDR3 is CASSSGDGNTIYF. The CDR3 DNA reads as TGTGCCAGCAGCTCCGGAGACGGGAACACCATATATTTT.

The chain employs TRBV4-3 and TRBJ2-1; 9 nucleotides agree with TRBD1. CDR3 length: 16 amino acids. Trimming took 1 base from V and 9 from J; bases not matched to a gene: 10. Germline V lookup: CDR1 LGHNA, CDR2 YSLEER. The CDR3 sequence is CASSQVQVRGQGEQFF. In nucleotides, the CDR3 is TGCGCCAGCAGCCAAGTTCAGGTGAGGGGACAGGGTGAGCAGTTCTTC.

The CDR3 sequence is CASSLGDRGYEQYF. The CDR3 region has the DNA TGTGCCAGCAGCTTAGGGGATCGGGGCTACGAGCAGTACTTC. V usage is TRBV7-2 and J usage is TRBJ2-7; a weak D match, TRBD2 (5 bases). The CDR3 has 14 residues. Trimming stripped 1 base from V and 3 bases from J, with 10 bases between. Germline assignment: CDR1 SGHTA and CDR2 FQGNSA.

The chain has TRBV6-1 and TRBJ2-5; 8 bases line up with TRBD1. The CDR3 contains 12 residues. With V trimmed by 10 bases and J by 5 bases, 6 bases remained unmatched. Germline values: CDR1 MNHNS, CDR2 SASEGT. The CDR3 is CAIRTGTETQYF. The CDR3 DNA reads TGTGCCATCCGGACAGGGACGGAGACCCAGTACTTC.

For this clone: One end of the junction is discordant with germline, which a read error may explain. This sequence joins TRBV7-3 and TRBJ2-3; 7 bases match TRBD2. The CDR3 sequence is 15 residues long. Germline V gene data show CDR1 as SGHTA and CDR2 as FQGTGA. CDR3 sequence: CASSLTGLVLDTQYF. Here the CDR3 DNA reads TGTGCCAGCAGCCTAACAGGACTAGTGCTAGATACGCAGTATTTT.

The J gene is TRBJ1-5, the V gene TRBV7-9; D call uncertain. This CDR3 region has 14 residues. Germline CDR1 reads SEHNR; CDR2 reads FQNEAQ (reference sequence). V was cut by 0 bases and J by 7 bases, with 10 bases left in between. CDR3 coding DNA: TGTGCCAGCAGCTTAGCGCTATCGGGGCAGCCCCAGCATTTT. Protein: CASSLALSGQPQHF.

The chain employs TRBV6-6 and TRBJ2-7; a possible D gene is TRBD1 (6 bases). V lost 5 bases, J lost 3 bases, and 11 bases lay in between. Germline lookup yields CDR1 MNHNY and CDR2 SVGAGI (reference sequence). The CDR3 has 13 residues. Here the CDR3 DNA reads TGTGCCAGCAGTCCACAGGGTAACTACGAGCAGTACTTC. This sequence encodes CASSPQGNYEQYF.

The J gene is TRBJ2-1, the V gene TRBV9, with TRBD2 matching 9 bases. Germline CDR1 and CDR2: SGDLS and YYNGEE. This CDR3 is built from 14 residues. V lost 4 bases, J lost 7 bases, and 6 bases stayed unmatched. CDR3 in amino acids: CASSPTTSGNEQFF. The DNA of the CDR3 is TGTGCCAGCAGCCCAACGACTAGCGGAAATGAGCAGTTCTTC.

V is TRBV9 and J is TRBJ2-7; 9 bases are shared with TRBD2. Germline V CDR1 and CDR2: SGDLS, YYNGEE. J was trimmed by 5 bases and V by 4 bases; bases with no gene match: 19. CDR3 length equals 18 residues. CDR3 amino acids: CASSPWVGSGGSFDEQYF. The CDR3 region has the DNA TGTGCCAGCAGCCCTTGGGTGGGGAGCGGGGGGTCGTTTGACGAGCAGTACTTC.